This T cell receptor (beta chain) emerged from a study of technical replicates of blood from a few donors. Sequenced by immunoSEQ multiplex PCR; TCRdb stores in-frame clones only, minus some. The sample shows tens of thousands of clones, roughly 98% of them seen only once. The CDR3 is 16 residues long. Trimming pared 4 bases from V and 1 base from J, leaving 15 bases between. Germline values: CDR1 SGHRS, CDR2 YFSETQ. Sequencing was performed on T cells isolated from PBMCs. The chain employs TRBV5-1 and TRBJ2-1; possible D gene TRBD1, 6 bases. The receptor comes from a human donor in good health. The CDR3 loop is CASSANTGTSYNEQFF. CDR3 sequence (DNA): TGCGCCAGCAGCGCCAATACAGGGACGTCCTACAATGAGCAGTTCTTC.